This T cell receptor (beta chain) derives from a study of T cell responses to AZD1222 COVID-19 vaccine. Study findings and constraints: Repertoires were sampled only after the peak T cell response. The donors showed a predominance of white British ancestry and of females, with possible underestimation of clonal diversity. Spike-specific TCR breadth and depth grew following two AZD1222 doses.

The data were produced by immunoSEQ multiplex PCR, yet TCRdb's version contains in-frame clones alone and is incomplete. The sample lists 150,000 to 200,000 clones; approximately 94% were seen once. Both about-4-week and about-12-week second-dose recipients were combined. The sample holds one count of this clone. Antigen unknown. CDR3 length equals 13 residues. The germline V gene has CDR1 ENHRY and CDR2 SYGVKD. Trimming cost V 8 bases and J 5 bases, with 13 bases left between them. The receptor was isolated from an adult who received the AZD1222 COVID-19 vaccine. J is TRBJ1-5 and V is TRBV10-3; D is unclear. The sequencing here drew on peripheral blood, taken 28 days after the second AZD1222 dose. The CDR3 is CAIGPGEDQPQHF. As DNA, the CDR3 is TGTGCCATCGGTCCAGGTGAGGATCAGCCCCAGCATTTT.